Below, 5 T cell receptor beta chains from the same sample are listed, as sequenced in a study of control samples from healthy donors and cancer patients. Sequenced by immunoSEQ multiplex PCR; TCRdb stores in-frame clones only, minus some. The table lists about 170,000 clones, 90% to 95% of them singletons, with over 1.2% in the top ten. Sequencing was carried out using blood. These TCRs come from a woman in her 30s in good health.

Only a few counts were recorded for this clone. V is TRBV6-6 and J is TRBJ1-5; TRBD1 matches at 7 bases. The CDR3 runs to 15 residues. Per germline, CDR1 MNHNY and CDR2 SVGAGI (reference sequence). V lost 0 bases to trimming and J lost 1 base; unmatched junction nucleotides: 0. The CDR3 loop is CASSYSGQSNQPQHF. The CDR3 DNA reads TGTGCCAGCAGTTACTCGGGACAGAGCAATCAGCCCCAGCATTTT.

The V gene is TRBV2, the J gene TRBJ2-3, with 7 nucleotides matching TRBD2. This CDR3 has 15 residues. The germline gives CDR1 SNHLY, CDR2 FYNNEI. V dropped 4 bases and J dropped 2; count of bases not matched to a gene: 6. The CDR3 DNA is TGTGCCAGCAGTGTGACTAGCACCCCCACAGATACGCAGTATTTT. Protein product: CASSVTSTPTDTQYF.

The rearrangement links TRBV11-2 to TRBJ1-2; a weak D match, TRBD1 (6 bases). Trimming took 0 bases from V and 3 from J, leaving 8 bases between them. Germline V gene lookup returns CDR1 SGHAT and CDR2 FQNNGV. The CDR3 runs to 14 residues. The CDR3 region is CASSLDGGDYGYTF. CDR3 bases: TGTGCCAGCAGCTTAGACGGGGGCGACTATGGCTACACCTTC.

The chain employs TRBV3-1 (or the pseudogene TRBV3-2) and TRBJ1-3; 7 nucleotides agree with TRBD1. The V gene's germline CDR1 is LGHDT and CDR2 YNNKEL (reference sequence). The CDR3 is 17 amino acids. V lost 3 bases to trimming and J lost 0 bases; unmatched junction nucleotides: 8. For the CDR3, the DNA is TGTGCCAGCAGCCAGCTAGGACAGGCTTTCTCTGGAAACACCATATATTTT. This encodes CASSQLGQAFSGNTIYF.

This clone showed up just a few times. The V gene is TRBV7-3, the J gene TRBJ1-6, with 7 positions matching TRBD1. Germline CDR1 is SGHTA and CDR2 is FQGTGA. The CDR3 length is 14 residues. The trim removed 5 bases at V and 10 bases at J, leaving 8 bases unmatched. CDR3 region: CASSEGQSVSPLHF. DNA of the CDR3: TGTGCCAGCAGCGAGGGACAGTCGGTGTCACCCCTCCACTTT.